The rows below give T cell receptor beta chains drawn from one sample of a study of radiation and T cells in renal cell carcinoma. Sequencing used immunoSEQ multiplex PCR; TCRdb keeps in-frame clones, though not all of them. Counted here are approximately 150,000 clones, roughly 85% occurring once; the ten biggest clones make up under 25%. The sequenced sample was blood, obtained from a patient whose treatment included radiotherapy and nephrectomy. The receptors shown here come from a woman aged 45-65 years with renal cell carcinoma. The CDR3 runs from the conserved cysteine through the conserved F or W. A D gene is named only where the DNA matches it firmly. Clone size is stated in some rows and not others, as once, few, many or a class when expanded.

clone size: NA
J gene: TRBJ2-5
D gene: NA
CDR3 length: 12
V gene: TRBV18
CDR3 DNA: TGTGCCAGCTCACCAGGACAAGAGACCCAGTACTTC
CDR3 protein: CASSPGQETQYF

clone size: NA
J gene: TRBJ1-5
D gene: NA
CDR3 length: 15
V gene: TRBV2
CDR3 DNA: TGTGCCAGCAGCCTTGGAGGGGTAAGCAATCAGCCCCAGCATTTT
CDR3 protein: CASSLGGVSNQPQHF

clone size: once
J gene: TRBJ2-4
D gene: NA
CDR3 length: 13
V gene: TRBV19
CDR3 DNA: TGTGCCAGTGGGGGACTAGCCAAAAACATTCAGTACTTC
CDR3 protein: CASGGLAKNIQYF

clone size: NA
J gene: TRBJ2-7
D gene: TRBD2
CDR3 length: 14
V gene: TRBV5-4
CDR3 DNA: TGTGCCAGCAGCCCCGCGACTAGCTTCCACGAGCAGTACTTC
CDR3 protein: CASSPATSFHEQYF

clone size: NA
J gene: TRBJ2-7
D gene: TRBD1
CDR3 length: 15
V gene: TRBV5-6
CDR3 DNA: TGTGCCAGCAGTCCCCAGCGGACAGGGACGTCCGAGCAGTACTTC
CDR3 protein: CASSPQRTGTSEQYF

clone size: NA
J gene: TRBJ1-1
D gene: NA
CDR3 length: 15
V gene: TRBV5-6
CDR3 DNA: TGTGCCAGCAGCATACGACGGAGGCTGAACACTGAAGCTTTCTTT
CDR3 protein: CASSIRRRLNTEAFF

clone size: NA
J gene: TRBJ1-3
D gene: NA
CDR3 length: 15
V gene: TRBV7-2
CDR3 DNA: TGTGCCAGCAGGGCCGGGTTCCTCTCTGGAAACACCATATATTTT
CDR3 protein: CASRAGFLSGNTIYF

clone size: NA
J gene: TRBJ2-2
D gene: TRBD1
CDR3 length: 13
V gene: TRBV19
CDR3 DNA: TGTGCCAGTAGCCCACAGGGGGCCGGGGAGCTGTTTTTT
CDR3 protein: CASSPQGAGELFF

clone size: NA
J gene: TRBJ1-6
D gene: TRBD1
CDR3 length: 14
V gene: TRBV18
CDR3 DNA: TGTGCCAGCTCACCCGACAGGGTAGCTTCACCCCTCCACTTT
CDR3 protein: CASSPDRVASPLHF

clone size: NA
J gene: TRBJ2-7
D gene: TRBD1
CDR3 length: 17
V gene: TRBV7-2
CDR3 DNA: TGTGCCAGCAGCAAGGACAGGGGGTCGGCTTCGGGCTACGAGCAGTACTTC
CDR3 protein: CASSKDRGSASGYEQYF

clone size: NA
J gene: TRBJ2-7
D gene: TRBD2
CDR3 length: 20
V gene: TRBV6-4
CDR3 DNA: TGTGCCAGCATTCCGCCGGGCCCGGGACTAGCGGGAGTTTCAACATACGAGCAGTACTTC
CDR3 protein: CASIPPGPGLAGVSTYEQYF

clone size: NA
J gene: TRBJ1-3
D gene: NA
CDR3 length: 15
V gene: TRBV19
CDR3 DNA: TGTGCCAGTAGTCCAGAAAGTTACTCTGGAAACACCATATATTTT
CDR3 protein: CASSPESYSGNTIYF

clone size: NA
J gene: TRBJ1-1
D gene: NA
CDR3 length: 15
V gene: TRBV7-2
CDR3 DNA: TGTGCCAGCAGCCTTAGCGGCGGGGCGAACACTGAAGCTTTCTTT
CDR3 protein: CASSLSGGANTEAFF

clone size: NA
J gene: TRBJ1-1
D gene: NA
CDR3 length: 13
V gene: TRBV19
CDR3 DNA: TGTGCCAGTAGTAAGGGCTGGGGCACTGAAGCTTTCTTT
CDR3 protein: CASSKGWGTEAFF

clone size: NA
J gene: TRBJ2-2
D gene: NA
CDR3 length: 15
V gene: TRBV19
CDR3 DNA: TGTGCCAGTAGTATCTTCCTAACGAACACCGGGGAGCTGTTTTTT
CDR3 protein: CASSIFLTNTGELFF

clone size: NA
J gene: TRBJ2-7
D gene: TRBD2
CDR3 length: 18
V gene: TRBV14
CDR3 DNA: TGTGCCAGCAGCCCCAGCGGGTTAAGGGCGGGAGTCTCTCGAGAGCAGTACTTC
CDR3 protein: CASSPSGLRAGVSREQYF

clone size: once
J gene: TRBJ2-3
D gene: NA
CDR3 length: 16
V gene: TRBV27
CDR3 DNA: TGTGCCAGCAGTTTCTTCTACGGGATTAGCACAGATACGCAGTATTTT
CDR3 protein: CASSFFYGISTDTQYF

clone size: NA
J gene: TRBJ1-5
D gene: TRBD1
CDR3 length: 16
V gene: TRBV6-6
CDR3 DNA: TGTGCCAGCTCCCGTGAGACAGGGGCCCGCAATCAGCCCCAGCATTTT
CDR3 protein: CASSRETGARNQPQHF

clone size: NA
J gene: TRBJ1-2
D gene: TRBD1
CDR3 length: 14
V gene: TRBV2
CDR3 DNA: TGTGCCAGCAGTCTGGGACAGGGGGCCTATGGCTACACCTTC
CDR3 protein: CASSLGQGAYGYTF

clone size: NA
J gene: TRBJ1-4
D gene: NA
CDR3 length: 16
V gene: TRBV4-1
CDR3 DNA: TGCGCCAGCAGCCAAGAACCCAGGGGTTCTAATGAAAAACTGTTTTTT
CDR3 protein: CASSQEPRGSNEKLFF

clone size: NA
J gene: TRBJ2-3
D gene: NA
CDR3 length: 15
V gene: TRBV10-3
CDR3 DNA: TGTGCCATCAGTGAGTCGCAAGGTCGGACAGATACGCAGTATTTT
CDR3 protein: CAISESQGRTDTQYF

clone size: NA
J gene: TRBJ1-5
D gene: NA
CDR3 length: 14
V gene: TRBV15
CDR3 DNA: TGTGCCACCAGCAGGGGACAAGACAATCAGCCCCAGCATTTT
CDR3 protein: CATSRGQDNQPQHF

clone size: NA
J gene: TRBJ1-5
D gene: NA
CDR3 length: 13
V gene: TRBV30
CDR3 DNA: TGTGCCTGGAGAGGGGGAGGGAATCAGCCCCAGCATTTT
CDR3 protein: CAWRGGGNQPQHF

clone size: NA
J gene: TRBJ2-7
D gene: TRBD1
CDR3 length: 11
V gene: TRBV30
CDR3 DNA: TGTGCCTGGACCACAGGGGTCGAGCAGTACTTC
CDR3 protein: CAWTTGVEQYF

clone size: few
J gene: TRBJ1-2
D gene: NA
CDR3 length: 12
V gene: TRBV10-3
CDR3 DNA: TGTGCCATCAGGCCACACGAGGGTGGCTACACCTTC
CDR3 protein: CAIRPHEGGYTF

clone size: NA
J gene: TRBJ1-4
D gene: NA
CDR3 length: 17
V gene: TRBV27
CDR3 DNA: TGTGCCAGCAGTTTTCGCCCCGGTGGTGGGGGAGATGAAAAACTGTTTTTT
CDR3 protein: CASSFRPGGGGDEKLFF

clone size: NA
J gene: TRBJ1-2
D gene: NA
CDR3 length: 14
V gene: TRBV28
CDR3 DNA: TGTGCCACCGACGACACCACAGTTCACTATGGCTACACCTTC
CDR3 protein: CATDDTTVHYGYTF

clone size: NA
J gene: TRBJ2-3
D gene: TRBD2
CDR3 length: 15
V gene: TRBV7-2
CDR3 DNA: TGTGCCAGCAGCCCATGGACTAGCGGCACAGATACGCAGTATTTT
CDR3 protein: CASSPWTSGTDTQYF

clone size: NA
J gene: TRBJ2-3
D gene: NA
CDR3 length: 13
V gene: TRBV25-1
CDR3 DNA: TGTGCCAGCAGTGTAACAAGCACAGATACGCAGTATTTT
CDR3 protein: CASSVTSTDTQYF

clone size: NA
J gene: TRBJ2-7
D gene: TRBD2
CDR3 length: 15
V gene: TRBV9
CDR3 DNA: TGTGCCAGCAGCGTAGCAGCGGGGGGTCTCTACGAGCAGTACTTC
CDR3 protein: CASSVAAGGLYEQYF

clone size: once
J gene: TRBJ2-5
D gene: NA
CDR3 length: 15
V gene: TRBV7-2
CDR3 DNA: TGTGCCAGCAGCTATCAGACAGGTGGTCAAGAGACCCAGTACTTC
CDR3 protein: CASSYQTGGQETQYF

clone size: few
J gene: TRBJ1-1
D gene: NA
CDR3 length: 16
V gene: TRBV2
CDR3 DNA: TGTGCCAGCAGTGAGGGGCGGGTAGGGACCGACACTGAAGCTTTCTTT
CDR3 protein: CASSEGRVGTDTEAFF

clone size: NA
J gene: TRBJ2-3
D gene: TRBD2
CDR3 length: 16
V gene: TRBV4-1
CDR3 DNA: TGCGCCAGCAGCAGAGGGGCTAGCGGGGAGGCAGATACGCAGTATTTT
CDR3 protein: CASSRGASGEADTQYF

clone size: NA
J gene: TRBJ1-4
D gene: NA
CDR3 length: 13
V gene: TRBV6-5
CDR3 DNA: TGTGCCAGCAGTTGGGTAACTAATGAAAAACTGTTTTTT
CDR3 protein: CASSWVTNEKLFF

clone size: NA
J gene: TRBJ2-7
D gene: TRBD2
CDR3 length: 16
V gene: TRBV7-2
CDR3 DNA: TGTGCCAGCAGCTTAGTAGTAGCGGGGGCCACCTACGAGCAGTACTTC
CDR3 protein: CASSLVVAGATYEQYF

clone size: few
J gene: TRBJ1-4
D gene: NA
CDR3 length: 13
V gene: TRBV6-1
CDR3 DNA: TGTGCCAGCAGTGACGTCGCAGGTGAAAAACTGTTTTTT
CDR3 protein: CASSDVAGEKLFF

clone size: NA
J gene: TRBJ1-1
D gene: NA
CDR3 length: 14
V gene: TRBV14
CDR3 DNA: TGTGCCAGCAGCAGGAACTTACTGGGAACTGAAGCTTTCTTT
CDR3 protein: CASSRNLLGTEAFF

clone size: NA
J gene: TRBJ1-1
D gene: TRBD1
CDR3 length: 15
V gene: TRBV5-1
CDR3 DNA: TGCGCCAGCAGCTTGGTCAGGGGGGCGAACACTGAAGCTTTCTTT
CDR3 protein: CASSLVRGANTEAFF

clone size: NA
J gene: TRBJ2-7
D gene: TRBD1
CDR3 length: 16
V gene: TRBV5-1
CDR3 DNA: TGCGCCAGCAGCTACATAACAGGGGCTAGCTCCTACGAGCAGTACTTC
CDR3 protein: CASSYITGASSYEQYF

clone size: NA
J gene: TRBJ2-7
D gene: TRBD2
CDR3 length: 15
V gene: TRBV5-1
CDR3 DNA: TGCGCCAGCAGCGTGTGGGCGGGAGTCGTTTACGAGCAGTACTTC
CDR3 protein: CASSVWAGVVYEQYF

clone size: NA
J gene: TRBJ2-1
D gene: NA
CDR3 length: 20
V gene: TRBV18
CDR3 DNA: TGTGCCAGCTCACCCAACGGGGGAAGTGCACTGGCGGGAACTTACAATGAGCAGTTCTTC
CDR3 protein: CASSPNGGSALAGTYNEQFF

clone size: NA
J gene: TRBJ1-1
D gene: TRBD1
CDR3 length: 13
V gene: TRBV29-1
CDR3 DNA: TGCAGCGCACAGGGACAGATGAACACTGAAGCTTTCTTT
CDR3 protein: CSAQGQMNTEAFF

clone size: NA
J gene: TRBJ2-4
D gene: NA
CDR3 length: 14
V gene: TRBV2
CDR3 DNA: TGTGCCAGCAGTGATGGCAGGGCCAAAAACATTCAGTACTTC
CDR3 protein: CASSDGRAKNIQYF

clone size: few
J gene: TRBJ1-6
D gene: TRBD1
CDR3 length: 15
V gene: TRBV6-6
CDR3 DNA: TGTGCCAGCAGTTACTCGACAGGGGGCGTTTCACCCCTCCACTTT
CDR3 protein: CASSYSTGGVSPLHF

clone size: few
J gene: TRBJ2-2
D gene: NA
CDR3 length: 14
V gene: TRBV7-9
CDR3 DNA: TGTGCCAGCAGCTTTGCCGGGGTTGCCGGGGAGCTGTTTTTT
CDR3 protein: CASSFAGVAGELFF

clone size: NA
J gene: TRBJ2-1
D gene: NA
CDR3 length: 12
V gene: TRBV7-2
CDR3 DNA: TGTGCCAGCAGCCGAGTCCCATTAGAGCAGTTCTTC
CDR3 protein: CASSRVPLEQFF

clone size: once
J gene: TRBJ2-7
D gene: NA
CDR3 length: 11
V gene: TRBV6-5
CDR3 DNA: TGTGCCAGCAGTCCTCAGGGGGAGCAGTACTTC
CDR3 protein: CASSPQGEQYF

clone size: NA
J gene: TRBJ2-7
D gene: TRBD1
CDR3 length: 14
V gene: TRBV7-9
CDR3 DNA: TGTGCCAGCAGCTCAACGGACAGGGCGAGCGAGCAGTACTTC
CDR3 protein: CASSSTDRASEQYF

clone size: NA
J gene: TRBJ2-7
D gene: TRBD2
CDR3 length: 13
V gene: TRBV5-4
CDR3 DNA: TGTGCCAGCAGGACTAGCGGGAGTAGCCAGCAGTACTTC
CDR3 protein: CASRTSGSSQQYF

clone size: NA
J gene: TRBJ1-2
D gene: NA
CDR3 length: 13
V gene: TRBV7-2
CDR3 DNA: TGTGCCAGTCGGGGAGGGTTGAACTATGGCTACACCTTC
CDR3 protein: CASRGGLNYGYTF

clone size: NA
J gene: TRBJ2-2
D gene: NA
CDR3 length: 14
V gene: TRBV19
CDR3 DNA: TGTGCCAGTAGTATTGCAGCGAACACCGGGGAGCTGTTTTTT
CDR3 protein: CASSIAANTGELFF

clone size: NA
J gene: TRBJ1-2
D gene: NA
CDR3 length: 14
V gene: TRBV10-2
CDR3 DNA: TGCGCCAGCAGTGAGTTCAGGGCTGCGGGTGGCTACACCTTC
CDR3 protein: CASSEFRAAGGYTF

clone size: NA
J gene: TRBJ2-7
D gene: NA
CDR3 length: 13
V gene: TRBV6-5
CDR3 DNA: TGTGCCAGCAGTCAAGGGACCGGATACGAGCAGTACTTC
CDR3 protein: CASSQGTGYEQYF

clone size: NA
J gene: TRBJ2-3
D gene: NA
CDR3 length: 12
V gene: TRBV29-1
CDR3 DNA: TGCAGCGTTGAATTGAGCACAGATACGCAGTATTTT
CDR3 protein: CSVELSTDTQYF

clone size: NA
J gene: TRBJ1-4
D gene: TRBD1
CDR3 length: 17
V gene: TRBV7-2
CDR3 DNA: TGTGCCAGCAGCTTACGGAGTCGGGACAGCTCTAATGAAAAACTGTTTTTT
CDR3 protein: CASSLRSRDSSNEKLFF

clone size: NA
J gene: TRBJ2-7
D gene: TRBD1
CDR3 length: 16
V gene: TRBV5-4
CDR3 DNA: TGTGCCAGCAGCTTGGCCGGACAGGGGGCTCTCTACGAGCAGTACTTC
CDR3 protein: CASSLAGQGALYEQYF

clone size: once
J gene: TRBJ2-2
D gene: TRBD2
CDR3 length: 17
V gene: TRBV10-3
CDR3 DNA: TGTGCCATCAGTGATGTAGCGGGGGCCGAGAAGACCGGGGAGCTGTTTTTT
CDR3 protein: CAISDVAGAEKTGELFF

clone size: NA
J gene: TRBJ1-4
D gene: NA
CDR3 length: 16
V gene: TRBV18
CDR3 DNA: TGTGCCAGCTCACCGAATGGGGAGGGAACTAATGAAAAACTGTTTTTT
CDR3 protein: CASSPNGEGTNEKLFF